Given below is one T cell receptor beta chain in context. The target antigen is unknown. The data were taken from a study of vaccination and CD4 T cells after COVID-19. Treatment specified: 10-day PBMC culture with coronavirus spike peptide pools or control peptides (ViraFEST assay). Gathered ahead of the COVID-19 pandemic (2011-2018) were the CD4+ T cells of the unexposed donor. PBMCs were cultured at fewer than 2.5 million per well with approximately 9.8 IU/ml IL-2 and approximately 9.7 ug/ml peptide pools. Scientists ran DNA taken from cultured CD4+ T cells through the Oncomine TCR Beta short-read assay for sequencing. It was from cultured CD4+ T cells that genomic DNA was extracted. Via MiXCR, TCRdb re-called the PCR reads, giving one row per CDR3 protein. The table lists 8,000 to 10,000 distinct CDR3 sequences, around a third of them singletons. The CDR3 runs 14 residues. V gave up 5 bases and J gave up 0 bases, with 10 bases separating them. CDR1 and CDR2 from the germline V gene are LNHDA and SQIVND (reference sequence).

The chain joins TRBV19 to TRBJ1-1; the D gene is possibly TRBD1 (5 bases). The receptor comes from a human donor in good health. Sequencing was performed on CD4+ T cells from blood, cultured in vitro. The CDR3, as DNA: TGTGCCAGTAGTCCCGGGACGTTGAACACTGAAGCTTTCTTT. Amino acids: CASSPGTLNTEAFF.